Listed here are 13 T cell receptor beta chains from one sample, sequenced in a study of technical replicates of blood from several donors. The method was immunoSEQ multiplex PCR; TCRdb's version includes in-frame clones alone and lacks a portion of them. Among about 62,000 clones listed, 80% to 90% were seen once. Sequencing was carried out using PBMCs. These receptors came from a human donor in good health. Some clones in this sample may be carry-over from other donors' samples.

The chain has TRBV11-2 and TRBJ2-5, with 12 bases matching TRBD1. This CDR3 is 15 amino acids long. Unmatched junction bases numbered 4, after V lost 3 bases and J lost 5 bases. Looked up from germline, CDR1 is SGHAT and CDR2 is FQNNGV. CDR3 sequence reads: CASSFGTGGAETQYF. CDR3 in DNA: TGTGCCAGCAGCTTTGGGACAGGGGGCGCTGAGACCCAGTACTTC.

The J gene is TRBJ2-3, the V gene TRBV5-6; 11 positions match TRBD1. This CDR3 is built from 18 residues. Losses at the gene ends were 1 base for V and 4 bases for J; bases not matched to a gene: 11. Germline V gives CDR1 SGHDT, CDR2 YYEEEE. CDR3 loop: CASSLLGDGQGAADTQYF. DNA of the CDR3: TGTGCCAGCAGCTTGCTCGGGGATGGACAGGGGGCAGCAGATACGCAGTATTTT.

V and J are TRBV6-7 and TRBJ1-2, with D possibly matching TRBD1 (6 bases). TRBV6-7 qualifies as an ORF whose function is uncertain. The CDR3 totals 14 residues. With 2 bases removed from V and 6 bases from J, the gap between germline ends came to 13 bases. In DNA, the CDR3 is TGTGCCAGCAGTTACGGTTCAGGGGATAATGGCTACACCTTC. It specifies CASSYGSGDNGYTF.

This chain joins TRBV28 and TRBJ2-3; D gene uncertain. CDR1 and CDR2 (germline): MDHEN, SYDVKM. The CDR3 covers 15 residues. Trimming removed 1 base from V and 2 bases from J, with 10 bases in between. CDR3 sequence: CASSLSRGITDTQYF. The CDR3 DNA reads as TGTGCCAGCAGTTTATCCCGCGGCATCACAGATACGCAGTATTTT.

The chain combines TRBV5-1 with TRBJ2-1; weak D call: TRBD1 (6 bases). The length of the CDR3 is 14 residues. V was shortened by 3 bases and J by 1 base, with 8 bases between the two germline ends. CDR1 is SGHRS and CDR2 is YFSETQ in the germline V gene. The CDR3 loop reads CASSSRGSYNEQFF. DNA for the CDR3: TGCGCCAGCAGCTCGAGGGGGTCCTACAATGAGCAGTTCTTC.

This clone was detected once. The CDR3 nucleotides are TGTGCCAGCAGAGGACAGGGGGTGAACACTGAAGCTTTCTTT. Amino acids: CASRGQGVNTEAFF. The chain links TRBV2 to TRBJ1-1, with TRBD1 identical over 10 bases. The CDR3 sequence is 14 residues long. Losses at the gene ends were 6 bases for V and 0 bases for J; bases not matched to a gene: 1. Germline V CDR1 and CDR2: SNHLY, FYNNEI.

J is TRBJ2-7 and V is TRBV5-3, with D possibly TRBD2 on 5 matching bases. TRBV5-3 is assigned to the ORF class and has an uncertain function. The CDR3 has 18 residues. V lost 2 bases and J lost 0, with 21 bases in between. CDR3 in amino acids: CARSLARESVGGSYEQYF. The CDR3 DNA follows: TGTGCCAGAAGCTTAGCCAGAGAATCCGTCGGAGGCTCCTACGAGCAGTACTTC.

The chain is built from TRBV7-2 and TRBJ2-2, with a tentative D call TRBD1 (6 bases). The germline V and J ends were trimmed by 4 bases and 1 base, with 13 bases remaining between them. This CDR3 has 16 amino acids. Germline CDR1 SGHTA, CDR2 FQGNSA. CDR3 coding DNA: TGTGCCAGCAGCTATAGAGGACAGTGGAACACCGGGGAGCTGTTTTTT. Translating gives CASSYRGQWNTGELFF.

This clone came up once. For the CDR3, the DNA is TGTGCCAGTACTGGAGGGGGCGTCACCGGGGAGCTGTTTTTT. This translates into CASTGGGVTGELFF. The chain combines TRBV7-2 with TRBJ2-2, with a weak D call TRBD1 (7 bases). The length of the CDR3 is 14 residues. The germline V and J ends were trimmed by 9 bases and 4 bases, with 15 bases remaining between them. Germline values: CDR1 SGHTA, CDR2 FQGNSA. Full variable domain (remainder filled in from reference TRBV7-2 and TRBJ2-2): GAGVSQSPSNKVTEKGKDVELRCDPISGHTALYWYRQSLGQGLEFLIYFQGNSAPDKSGLPSDRFSAERTGGSVSTLTIQRTQQEDSAVYLCASTGGGVTGELFFGEGSRLTVL.

J is TRBJ1-4 and V is TRBV19; 7 nucleotides line up with TRBD1. With V trimmed by 6 bases and J by 4 bases, 5 bases remained unmatched. Looked up from germline, CDR1 is LNHDA and CDR2 is SQIVND (reference sequence). The CDR3 is made up of 14 amino acids. Written as DNA, the CDR3 is TGTGCCAGTAGGACAGGGAAATATAATGAAAAACTGTTTTTT. It codes for CASRTGKYNEKLFF.

This clone has more than one count but fewer than ten. V and J are TRBV9 and TRBJ1-5, with TRBD1 as a possible D gene (6 bases). The CDR3 runs 16 residues. CDR1 is SGDLS, CDR2 YYNGEE, per germline. Trimming took 6 bases from V and 0 from J, leaving 16 bases between them. This CDR3 is CASTLRQEISNQPQHF. For the CDR3, the DNA is TGTGCCAGCACCTTAAGACAGGAGATTAGCAATCAGCCCCAGCATTTT.

This chain uses TRBV19 with TRBJ1-5; 7 bases are shared with TRBD1. With V trimmed by 9 bases and J by 0 bases, 2 bases remained unmatched. This CDR3 has 13 residues. The germline CDR1 and CDR2 sequences are LNHDA and SQIVND (reference sequence). The CDR3 is CASRDSSNQPQHF. The CDR3 DNA follows: TGTGCCAGCCGGGACAGTAGCAATCAGCCCCAGCATTTT.

This chain links TRBV7-9 with TRBJ2-5, with TRBD2 identical over 9 bases. CDR1 and CDR2 (germline): SEHNR, FQNEAQ (reference sequence). The trim removed 3 bases at V and 5 bases at J, leaving 7 bases unmatched. This CDR3 contains 15 residues. CDR3 nucleotide sequence: TGTGCCAGCAGCTTTTTCCTAGCGGGATTGGAGACCCAGTACTTC. Translation gives CASSFFLAGLETQYF.